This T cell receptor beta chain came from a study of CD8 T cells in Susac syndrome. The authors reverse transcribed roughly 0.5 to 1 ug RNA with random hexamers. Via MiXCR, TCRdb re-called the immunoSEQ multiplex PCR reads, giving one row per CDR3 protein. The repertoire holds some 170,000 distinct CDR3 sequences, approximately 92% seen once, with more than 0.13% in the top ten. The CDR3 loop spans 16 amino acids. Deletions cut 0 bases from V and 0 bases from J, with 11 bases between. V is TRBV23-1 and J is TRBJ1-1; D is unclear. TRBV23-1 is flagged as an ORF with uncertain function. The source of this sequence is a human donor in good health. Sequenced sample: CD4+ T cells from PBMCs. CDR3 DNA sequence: TGCGCCAGCAGTCAATCCCGGGAGACAATGAACACTGAAGCTTTCTTT. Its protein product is CASSQSRETMNTEAFF.